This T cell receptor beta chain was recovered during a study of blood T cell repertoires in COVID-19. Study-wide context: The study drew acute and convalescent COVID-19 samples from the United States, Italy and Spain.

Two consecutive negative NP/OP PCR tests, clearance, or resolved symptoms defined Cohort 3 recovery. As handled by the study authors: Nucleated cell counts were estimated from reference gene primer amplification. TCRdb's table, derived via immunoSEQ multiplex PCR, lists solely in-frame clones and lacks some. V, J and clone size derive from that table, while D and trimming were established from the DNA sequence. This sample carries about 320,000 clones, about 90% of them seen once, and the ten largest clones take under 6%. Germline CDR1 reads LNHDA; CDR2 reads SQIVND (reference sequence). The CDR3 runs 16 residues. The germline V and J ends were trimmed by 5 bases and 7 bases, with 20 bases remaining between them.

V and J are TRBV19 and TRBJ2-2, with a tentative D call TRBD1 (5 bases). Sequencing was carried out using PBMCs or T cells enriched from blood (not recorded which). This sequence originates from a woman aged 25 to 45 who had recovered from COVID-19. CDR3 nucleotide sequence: TGTGCCAGTAGTCCGAGCACAGGCCGCCGTGGCGGGGAGCTGTTTTTT. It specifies CASSPSTGRRGGELFF.